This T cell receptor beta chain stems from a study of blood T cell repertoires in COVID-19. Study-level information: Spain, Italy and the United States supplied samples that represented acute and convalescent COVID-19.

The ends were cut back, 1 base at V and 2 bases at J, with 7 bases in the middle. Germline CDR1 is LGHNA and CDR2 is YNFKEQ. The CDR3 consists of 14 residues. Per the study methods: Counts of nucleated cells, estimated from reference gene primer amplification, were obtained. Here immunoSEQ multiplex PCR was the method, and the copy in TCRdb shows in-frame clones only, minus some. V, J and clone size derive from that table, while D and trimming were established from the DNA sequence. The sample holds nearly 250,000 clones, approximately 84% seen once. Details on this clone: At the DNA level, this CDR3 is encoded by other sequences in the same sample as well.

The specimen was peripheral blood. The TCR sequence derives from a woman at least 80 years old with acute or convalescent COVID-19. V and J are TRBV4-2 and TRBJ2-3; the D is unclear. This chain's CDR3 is CASSQGGLTDTQYF. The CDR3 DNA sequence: TGTGCCAGCAGCCAAGGCGGTCTCACAGATACGCAGTATTTT.